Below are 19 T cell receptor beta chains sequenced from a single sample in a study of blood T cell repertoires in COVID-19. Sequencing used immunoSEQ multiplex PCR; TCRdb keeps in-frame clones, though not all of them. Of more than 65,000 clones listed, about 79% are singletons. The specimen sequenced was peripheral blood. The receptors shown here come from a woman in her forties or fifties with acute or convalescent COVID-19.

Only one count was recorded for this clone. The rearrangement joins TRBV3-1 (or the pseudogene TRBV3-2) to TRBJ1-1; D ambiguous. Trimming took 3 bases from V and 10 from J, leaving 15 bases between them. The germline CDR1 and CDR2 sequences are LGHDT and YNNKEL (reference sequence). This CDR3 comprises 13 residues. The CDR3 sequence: CASSHQDRRGAFF. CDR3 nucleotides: TGTGCCAGCAGCCACCAGGACCGGCGGGGAGCTTTCTTT.

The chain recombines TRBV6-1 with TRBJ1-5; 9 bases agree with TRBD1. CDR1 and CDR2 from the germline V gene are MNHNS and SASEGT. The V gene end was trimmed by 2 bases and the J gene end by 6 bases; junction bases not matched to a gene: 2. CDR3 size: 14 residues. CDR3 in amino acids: CASSENRGLQPQHF. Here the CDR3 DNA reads TGTGCCAGCAGTGAAAACAGGGGGCTTCAGCCCCAGCATTTT.

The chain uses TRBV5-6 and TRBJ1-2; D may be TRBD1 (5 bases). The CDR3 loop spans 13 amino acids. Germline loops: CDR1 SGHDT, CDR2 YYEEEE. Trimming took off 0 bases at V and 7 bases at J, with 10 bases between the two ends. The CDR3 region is CASSLDRRRGYTF. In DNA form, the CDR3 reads TGTGCCAGCAGCTTGGACAGGCGCCGTGGCTACACCTTC.

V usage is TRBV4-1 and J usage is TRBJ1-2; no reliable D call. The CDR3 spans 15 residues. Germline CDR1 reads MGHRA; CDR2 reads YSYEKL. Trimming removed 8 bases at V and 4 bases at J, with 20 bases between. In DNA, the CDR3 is TGCGCCAGCCTTGTAACTACCCCCACCTTCTATGGCTACACCTTC. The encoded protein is CASLVTTPTFYGYTF.

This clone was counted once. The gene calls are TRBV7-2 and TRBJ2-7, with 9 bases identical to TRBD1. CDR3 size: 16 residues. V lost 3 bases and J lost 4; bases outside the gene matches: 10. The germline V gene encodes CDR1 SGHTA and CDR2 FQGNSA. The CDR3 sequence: CASSFGWDRVVYEQYF. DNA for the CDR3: TGTGCCAGCAGCTTCGGGTGGGACAGGGTGGTATACGAGCAGTACTTC.

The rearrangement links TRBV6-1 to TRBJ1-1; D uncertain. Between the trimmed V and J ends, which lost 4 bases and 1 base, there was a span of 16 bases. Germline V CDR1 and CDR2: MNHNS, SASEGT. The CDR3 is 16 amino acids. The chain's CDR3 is CASSAARGGRNTEAFF. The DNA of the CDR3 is TGTGCCAGCAGTGCGGCCCGGGGAGGGCGGAACACTGAAGCTTTCTTT.

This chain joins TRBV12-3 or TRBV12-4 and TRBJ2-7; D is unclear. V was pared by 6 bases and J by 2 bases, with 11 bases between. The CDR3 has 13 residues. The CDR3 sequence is CASSPTTTYEQYF. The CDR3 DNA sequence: TGTGCCAGCAGCCCGACAACAACCTACGAGCAGTACTTC.

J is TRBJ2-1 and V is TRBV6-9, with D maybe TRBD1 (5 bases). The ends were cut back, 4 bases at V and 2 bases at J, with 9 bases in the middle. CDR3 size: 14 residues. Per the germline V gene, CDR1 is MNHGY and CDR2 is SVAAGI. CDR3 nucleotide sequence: TGTGCCAGCAGTTTCCAGGGCACCTACAATGAGCAGTTCTTC. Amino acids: CASSFQGTYNEQFF.

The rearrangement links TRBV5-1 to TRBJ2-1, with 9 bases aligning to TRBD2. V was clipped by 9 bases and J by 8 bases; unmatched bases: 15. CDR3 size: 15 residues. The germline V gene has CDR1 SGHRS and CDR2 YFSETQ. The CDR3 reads CATCSGGWGVHEQFF. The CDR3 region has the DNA TGCGCCACCTGTAGCGGGGGCTGGGGCGTACATGAGCAGTTCTTC.

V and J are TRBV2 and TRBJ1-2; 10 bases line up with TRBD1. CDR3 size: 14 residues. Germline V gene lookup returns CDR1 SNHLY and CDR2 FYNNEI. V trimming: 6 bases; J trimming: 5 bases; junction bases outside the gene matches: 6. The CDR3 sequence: CASSADRGQYGYTF. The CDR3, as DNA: TGTGCCAGCAGCGCCGACAGGGGGCAATATGGCTACACCTTC.

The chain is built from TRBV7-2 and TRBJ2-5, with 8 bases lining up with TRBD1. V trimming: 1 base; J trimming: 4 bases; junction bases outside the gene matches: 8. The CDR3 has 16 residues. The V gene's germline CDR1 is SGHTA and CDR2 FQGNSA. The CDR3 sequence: CASSLGLAGGPETQYF. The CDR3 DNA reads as TGTGCCAGCAGCTTAGGGCTGGCAGGGGGCCCAGAGACCCAGTACTTC.

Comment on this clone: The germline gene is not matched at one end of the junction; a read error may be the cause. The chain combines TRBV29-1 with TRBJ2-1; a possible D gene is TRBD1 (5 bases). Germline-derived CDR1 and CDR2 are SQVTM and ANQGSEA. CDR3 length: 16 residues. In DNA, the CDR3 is TGCAGCGTCAACATTGGGGCCCGTTCCTCCCACAATGAGCAGTTCTTC. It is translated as CSVNIGARSSHNEQFF.

This chain's CDR3 is CASSSEGSRFYEQYF. Here the CDR3 DNA reads TGTGCCAGCAGCTCCGAAGGGAGTAGATTCTACGAGCAGTACTTC. This chain uses TRBV11-2 with TRBJ2-7, with D perhaps matching TRBD2 (5 bases). Trimming cost V 4 bases and J 3 bases, with 16 bases left between them. The CDR3 loop spans 15 amino acids. Germline CDR1 SGHAT, CDR2 FQNNGV.

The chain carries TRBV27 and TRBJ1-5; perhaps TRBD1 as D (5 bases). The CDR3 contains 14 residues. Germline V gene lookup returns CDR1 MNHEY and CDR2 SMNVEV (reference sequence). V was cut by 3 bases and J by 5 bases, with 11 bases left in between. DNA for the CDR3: TGTGCCAGCAGTTTTACAGGCTTGTATCAGCCCCAGCATTTT. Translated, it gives CASSFTGLYQPQHF.

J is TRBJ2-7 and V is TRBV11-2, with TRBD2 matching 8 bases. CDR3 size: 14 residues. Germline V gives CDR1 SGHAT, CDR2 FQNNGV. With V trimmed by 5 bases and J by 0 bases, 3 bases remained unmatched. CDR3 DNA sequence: TGTGCCAGCAGCATTAGCGGGAACTCCTACGAGCAGTACTTC. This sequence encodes CASSISGNSYEQYF.

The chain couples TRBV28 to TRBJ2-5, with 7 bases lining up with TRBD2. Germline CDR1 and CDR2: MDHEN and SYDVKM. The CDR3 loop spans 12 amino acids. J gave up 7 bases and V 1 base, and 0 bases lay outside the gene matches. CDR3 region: CASSLSGGTQYF. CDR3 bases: TGTGCCAGCAGTTTATCGGGAGGGACCCAGTACTTC.

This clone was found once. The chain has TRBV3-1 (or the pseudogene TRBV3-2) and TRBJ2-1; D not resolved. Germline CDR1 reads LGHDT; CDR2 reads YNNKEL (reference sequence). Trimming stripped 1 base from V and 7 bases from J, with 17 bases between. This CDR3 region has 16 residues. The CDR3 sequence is CASSQGPSRRRNEQFF. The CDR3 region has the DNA TGTGCCAGCAGCCAAGGTCCTTCTAGAAGAAGAAATGAGCAGTTCTTC.

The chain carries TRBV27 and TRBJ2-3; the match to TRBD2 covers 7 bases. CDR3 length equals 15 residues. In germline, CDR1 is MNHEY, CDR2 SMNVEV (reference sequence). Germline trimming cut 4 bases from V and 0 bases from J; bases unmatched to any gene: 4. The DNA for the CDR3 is TGTGCCAGCAGTTCGACTAGCCCTAGCACAGATACGCAGTATTTT. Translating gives CASSSTSPSTDTQYF.

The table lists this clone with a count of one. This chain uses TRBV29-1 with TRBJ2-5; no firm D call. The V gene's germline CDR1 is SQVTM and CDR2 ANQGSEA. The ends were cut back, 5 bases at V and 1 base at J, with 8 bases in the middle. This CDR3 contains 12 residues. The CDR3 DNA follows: TGCAGCGTTTCCGTCGGCCAAGAGACCCAGTACTTC. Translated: CSVSVGQETQYF. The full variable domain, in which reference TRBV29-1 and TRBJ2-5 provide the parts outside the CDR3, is SAVISQKPSRDICQRGTSLTIQCQVDSQVTMMFWYRQQPGQSLTLIATANQGSEATYESGFVIDKFPISRPNLTFSTLTVSNMSPEDSSIYLCSVSVGQETQYFGPGTRLLVL.